This T cell receptor (beta chain) is from a study of T cell repertoires in cytomegalovirus infection. TCRdb re-called the reads through MiXCR, storing one row per CDR3 protein. The sample has nearly 700,000 distinct CDR3 sequences, approximately 33% seen once. Points on this clonotype: The antigen remains unidentified.

Trimming took 2 bases from V and 6 from J, leaving 7 bases between them. This CDR3 contains 13 residues. The germline CDR1 and CDR2 sequences are SNHLY and FYNNEI. The V call is TRBV2, the J call TRBJ1-4, with D uncertain. The source was cultured PBMCs, collected from culture after CMV antigen stimulation. This TCR came from a human donor in good health (CMV status not recorded). Some clones in this sample may be carry-over from other donors' samples. The CDR3 sequence is CASSESEDEKLFF. CDR3 in DNA: TGTGCCAGCAGTGAAAGCGAAGATGAAAAACTGTTTTTT.